The rows below give T cell receptor beta chains drawn from one sample of a study of shared clonotypes between healthy human individuals. The assay was immunoSEQ multiplex PCR, and TCRdb's table has in-frame clones only and misses some. Here the sample spans about 1,900,000 clones, about 95% being singletons. The sequencing sample was made of naive CD8+ T cells sorted from blood. The source is a man aged 18 to 29 in good health. CDR3s include the opening cysteine and the closing phenylalanine or tryptophan. The D gene is left open where the match is weak. Some rows have no size entry. The others give once, few or many, or a class for an expanded clone.

>15|TRBD2|TRBJ2-7|TRBV2|-
CASSVLAGGPYEQYF
TGTGCCAGCAGTGTACTAGCGGGAGGCCCCTACGAGCAGTACTTC
>12|TRBD1|TRBJ2-7|TRBV29-1|-
CSAQGGPYEQYF
TGCAGCGCACAGGGGGGACCCTACGAGCAGTACTTC
>15|TRBD2|TRBJ2-7|TRBV6-1|-
CASSESASGVYEQYF
TGTGCCAGCAGTGAATCGGCTAGCGGGGTATACGAGCAGTACTTC
>13|TRBD1|TRBJ2-7|TRBV29-1|-
CSVAGTGPYEQYF
TGCAGCGTGGCCGGGACAGGTCCCTACGAGCAGTACTTC
>11|-|TRBJ2-3|TRBV5-6|-
CASSFADTQYF
TGTGCCAGCAGCTTTGCTGATACGCAGTATTTT
>14|-|TRBJ1-5|TRBV10-2|-
CASSDFGGNQPQHF
TGCGCCAGCAGTGATTTTGGAGGCAATCAGCCCCAGCATTTT
>15|-|TRBJ1-4|TRBV28|-
CASRSRQERYEKLFF
TGTGCCAGCAGAAGTAGACAGGAGCGGTATGAAAAACTGTTTTTT
>17|TRBD2|TRBJ2-6|TRBV5-6|-
CASSSPPGGQGANVLTF
TGTGCCAGCAGCTCACCCCCGGGGGGGCAGGGGGCCAACGTCCTGACTTTC
>14|TRBD1|TRBJ2-7|TRBV28|-
CASSPLTGINEQYF
TGTGCCAGCAGTCCCTTGACAGGGATAAACGAGCAGTACTTC
>15|-|TRBJ2-5|TRBV4-1|-
CASSQVPGTWETQYF
TGCGCCAGCAGCCAAGTACCGGGAACGTGGGAGACCCAGTACTTC
>14|-|TRBJ2-7|TRBV4-1|-
CASSQDASSYEQYF
TGCGCCAGCAGCCAAGATGCCTCCTCCTACGAGCAGTACTTC
>14|-|TRBJ2-3|TRBV27|once
CASSVSGAADTQYF
TGTGCCAGCAGCGTTTCAGGGGCTGCAGATACGCAGTATTTT
>16|-|TRBJ1-6|TRBV18|-
CASSPLDRTYNSPLHF
TGTGCCAGCTCACCGCTCGACAGGACCTATAATTCACCCCTCCACTTT
>16|-|TRBJ2-7|TRBV19|-
CASSIAAGLSSYEQYF
TGTGCCAGTAGTATAGCGGCAGGACTTAGCTCCTACGAGCAGTACTTC
>13|-|TRBJ2-3|TRBV4-1|-
CASSQEGEDTQYF
TGCGCCAGCAGCCAAGAGGGGGAAGATACGCAGTATTTT
>14|-|TRBJ2-3|TRBV19|-
CASSIPGRADTQYF
TGTGCCAGTAGTATTCCCGGCAGGGCAGATACGCAGTATTTT
>19|TRBD2|TRBJ2-3|TRBV7-9|-
CASSSTTIPTSGNTDTQYF
TGTGCCAGCAGCTCAACAACAATACCGACTAGCGGGAACACAGATACGCAGTATTTT
>13|-|TRBJ1-1|TRBV7-9|few
CAALSRGTTEAFF
TGTGCCGCTCTCTCCAGGGGTACCACTGAAGCTTTCTTT
>14|-|TRBJ2-7|TRBV5-1|-
CASSFGGASYEQYF
TGCGCCAGCAGCTTTGGAGGGGCCTCCTACGAGCAGTACTTC
>13|-|TRBJ2-5|TRBV5-1|-
CASSLVAEETQYF
TGCGCCAGCAGCTTGGTGGCGGAAGAGACCCAGTACTTC
>14|-|TRBJ2-2|TRBV10-2|-
CASSASLEAGELFF
TGCGCCAGCAGTGCATCGCTAGAGGCCGGGGAGCTGTTTTTT
>16|TRBD2|TRBJ2-7|TRBV19|-
CASSIEWTSVDYEQYF
TGTGCCAGTAGTATAGAATGGACTAGCGTGGACTACGAGCAGTACTTC
>11|-|TRBJ2-7|TRBV7-9|few
CASSPSYEQYF
TGTGCCAGCAGTCCTTCCTACGAGCAGTACTTC
>14|-|TRBJ1-5|TRBV27|-
CASSFIGMGQPQHF
TGTGCCAGCAGTTTCATTGGGATGGGGCAGCCCCAGCATTTT
>14|-|TRBJ2-3|TRBV6-5|-
CASSHLTRTDTQYF
TGTGCCAGCAGTCATCTAACCCGCACAGATACGCAGTATTTT
>14|TRBD1|TRBJ2-7|TRBV6-1|-
CASVGGALSYEQYF
TGTGCCAGCGTAGGGGGCGCCCTCTCCTACGAGCAGTACTTC
>14|-|TRBJ2-7|TRBV5-1|-
CASSLAQGADEQYF
TGCGCCAGCAGCTTGGCGCAGGGTGCCGACGAGCAGTACTTC
>15|TRBD2|TRBJ2-1|TRBV4-1|-
CASSQGTSGSYEQFF
TGCGCCAGCAGCCAAGGGACTAGCGGGAGTTATGAGCAGTTCTTC
>13|-|TRBJ2-5|TRBV7-9|-
CASSLAGRETQYF
TGTGCCAGCAGCTTGGCGGGGAGGGAGACCCAGTACTTC
>17|TRBD1|TRBJ1-4|TRBV4-3|-
CASSQEVGGTGNEKLFF
TGCGCCAGCAGCCAAGAAGTAGGAGGGACAGGGAATGAAAAACTGTTTTTT
>13|-|TRBJ2-7|TRBV7-2|-
CASRRTLEYEQYF
TGTGCCAGCAGGCGGACACTCGAGTACGAGCAGTACTTC
>14|TRBD1|TRBJ2-5|TRBV4-2|-
CASSHTTGEETQYF
TGTGCCAGCAGCCACACTACAGGGGAGGAGACCCAGTACTTC